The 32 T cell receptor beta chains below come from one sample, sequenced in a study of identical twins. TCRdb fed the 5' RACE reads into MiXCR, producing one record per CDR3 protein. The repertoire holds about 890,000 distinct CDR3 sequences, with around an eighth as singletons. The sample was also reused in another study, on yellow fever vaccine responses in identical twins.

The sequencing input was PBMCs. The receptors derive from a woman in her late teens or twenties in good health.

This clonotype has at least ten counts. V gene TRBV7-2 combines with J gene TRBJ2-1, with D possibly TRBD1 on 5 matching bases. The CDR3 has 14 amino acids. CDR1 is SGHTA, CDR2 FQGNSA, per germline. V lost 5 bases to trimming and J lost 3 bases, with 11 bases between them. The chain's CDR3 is CASSPGAHYNEQFF. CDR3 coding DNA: TGTGCCAGCAGCCCTGGGGCTCACTACAATGAGCAGTTCTTC.

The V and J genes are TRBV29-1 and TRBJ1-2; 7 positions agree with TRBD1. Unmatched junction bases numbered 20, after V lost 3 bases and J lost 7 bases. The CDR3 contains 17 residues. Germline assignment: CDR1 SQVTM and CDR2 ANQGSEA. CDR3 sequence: CSVDKESTGLIRGGYTF. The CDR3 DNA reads TGCAGCGTTGACAAAGAATCGACAGGGTTGATAAGGGGTGGCTACACCTTC.

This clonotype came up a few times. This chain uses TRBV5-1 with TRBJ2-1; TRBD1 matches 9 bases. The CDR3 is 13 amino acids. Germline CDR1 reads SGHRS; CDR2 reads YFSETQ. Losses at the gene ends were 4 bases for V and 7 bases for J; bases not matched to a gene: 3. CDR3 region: CASSIGTGNEQFF. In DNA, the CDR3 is TGCGCCAGCAGCATAGGGACAGGGAATGAGCAGTTCTTC.

CDR3 in amino acids: CASSYPDVYEQYF. The DNA for the CDR3 is TGTGCCAGCAGTTACCCGGACGTCTACGAGCAGTACTTC. V and J are TRBV28 and TRBJ2-7; D uncertain. Between the trimmed V and J ends, which lost 4 bases and 3 bases, there was a span of 10 bases. The CDR3 is 13 amino acids. Germline CDR1 reads MDHEN; CDR2 reads SYDVKM.

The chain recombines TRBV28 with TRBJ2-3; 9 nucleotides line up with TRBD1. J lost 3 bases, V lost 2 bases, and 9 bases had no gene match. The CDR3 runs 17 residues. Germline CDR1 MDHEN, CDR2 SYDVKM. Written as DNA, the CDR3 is TGTGCCAGCAGTTTAGGTATTGTGACAGGGGGAACAGATACGCAGTATTTT. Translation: CASSLGIVTGGTDTQYF. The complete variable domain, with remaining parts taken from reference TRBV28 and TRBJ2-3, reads DVKVTQSSRYLVKRTGEKVFLECVQDMDHENMFWYRQDPGLGLRLIYFSYDVKMKEKGDIPEGYSVSREKKERFSLILESASTNQTSMYLCASSLGIVTGGTDTQYFGPGTRLTVL.

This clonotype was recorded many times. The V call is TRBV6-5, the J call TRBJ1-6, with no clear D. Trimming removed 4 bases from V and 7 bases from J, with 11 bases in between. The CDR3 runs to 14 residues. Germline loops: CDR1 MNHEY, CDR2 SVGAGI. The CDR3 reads CASSWVPGNSPLHF. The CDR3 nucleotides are TGTGCCAGCAGTTGGGTCCCTGGCAATTCACCCCTCCACTTT.

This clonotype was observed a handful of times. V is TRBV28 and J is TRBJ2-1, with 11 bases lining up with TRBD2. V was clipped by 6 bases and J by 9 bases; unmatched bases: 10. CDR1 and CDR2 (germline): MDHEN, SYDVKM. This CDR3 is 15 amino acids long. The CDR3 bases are TGTGCCAGCAGCGATCGTAGCGGGAGGGCCCGTGAGCAGTTCTTC. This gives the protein CASSDRSGRAREQFF. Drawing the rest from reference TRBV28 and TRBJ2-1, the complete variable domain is DVKVTQSSRYLVKRTGEKVFLECVQDMDHENMFWYRQDPGLGLRLIYFSYDVKMKEKGDIPEGYSVSREKKERFSLILESASTNQTSMYLCASSDRSGRAREQFFGPGTRLTVL.

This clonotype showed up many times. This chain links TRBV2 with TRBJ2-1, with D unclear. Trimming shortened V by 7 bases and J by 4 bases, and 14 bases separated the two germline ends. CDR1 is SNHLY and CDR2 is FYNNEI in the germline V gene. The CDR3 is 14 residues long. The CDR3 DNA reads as TGTGCCAGCACCCGCGAGGCATTTTACAATGAGCAGTTCTTC. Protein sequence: CASTREAFYNEQFF.

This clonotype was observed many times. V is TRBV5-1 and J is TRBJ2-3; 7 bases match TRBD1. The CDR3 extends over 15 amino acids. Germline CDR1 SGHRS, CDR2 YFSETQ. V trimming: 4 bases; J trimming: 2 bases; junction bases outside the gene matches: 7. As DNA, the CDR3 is TGCGCCAGCAGCCAAACAGGGGAGAACACAGATACGCAGTATTTT. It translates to CASSQTGENTDTQYF. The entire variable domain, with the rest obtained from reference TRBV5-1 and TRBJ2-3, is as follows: KAGVTQTPRYLIKTRGQQVTLSCSPISGHRSVSWYQQTPGQGLQFLFEYFSETQRNKGNFPGRFSGRQFSNSRSEMNVSTLELGDSALYLCASSQTGENTDTQYFGPGTRLTVL.

The CDR3 loop is CASSLLVRNTEAFF. Written as DNA, the CDR3 is TGTGCCAGCAGCTTATTAGTCCGGAACACTGAAGCTTTCTTT. V and J are TRBV7-9 and TRBJ1-1, with D uncertain. Trimming stripped 2 bases from V and 1 base from J, with 8 bases between. Germline assignment: CDR1 SEHNR and CDR2 FQNEAQ (reference sequence). The CDR3 contains 14 residues.

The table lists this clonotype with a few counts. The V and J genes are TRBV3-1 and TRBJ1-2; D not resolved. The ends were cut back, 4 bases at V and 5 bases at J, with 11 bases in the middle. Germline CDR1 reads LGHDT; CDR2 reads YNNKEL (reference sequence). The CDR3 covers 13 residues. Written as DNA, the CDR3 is TGTGCCAGCAGCCCCGCCGAAACGTATGGCTACACCTTC. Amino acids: CASSPAETYGYTF.

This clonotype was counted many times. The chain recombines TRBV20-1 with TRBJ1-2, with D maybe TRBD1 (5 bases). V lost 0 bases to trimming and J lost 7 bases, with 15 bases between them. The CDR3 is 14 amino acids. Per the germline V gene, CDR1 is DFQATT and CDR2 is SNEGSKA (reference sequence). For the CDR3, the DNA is TGCAGTGCTAGAGATCCGGGGCTGGTTAGTGGCTACACCTTC. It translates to CSARDPGLVSGYTF.

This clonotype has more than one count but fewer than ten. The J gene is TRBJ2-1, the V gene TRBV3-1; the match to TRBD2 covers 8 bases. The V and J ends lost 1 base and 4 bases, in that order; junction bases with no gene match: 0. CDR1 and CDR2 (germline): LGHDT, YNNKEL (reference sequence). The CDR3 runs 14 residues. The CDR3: CASSQGLAYNEQFF. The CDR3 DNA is TGTGCCAGCAGCCAAGGACTAGCGTACAATGAGCAGTTCTTC.

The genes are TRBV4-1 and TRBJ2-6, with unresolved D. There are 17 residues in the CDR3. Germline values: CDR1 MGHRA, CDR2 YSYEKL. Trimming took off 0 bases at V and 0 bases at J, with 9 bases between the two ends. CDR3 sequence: CASSQDYKSSGANVLTF. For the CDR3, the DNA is TGCGCCAGCAGCCAAGATTATAAGAGCTCTGGGGCCAACGTCCTGACTTTC.

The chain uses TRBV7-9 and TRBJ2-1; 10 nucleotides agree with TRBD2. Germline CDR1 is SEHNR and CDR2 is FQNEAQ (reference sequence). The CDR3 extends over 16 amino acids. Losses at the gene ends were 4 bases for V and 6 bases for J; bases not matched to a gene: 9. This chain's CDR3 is CASSSELAGTVNEQFF. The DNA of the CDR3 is TGTGCCAGCAGCTCTGAACTAGCGGGAACCGTCAATGAGCAGTTCTTC.

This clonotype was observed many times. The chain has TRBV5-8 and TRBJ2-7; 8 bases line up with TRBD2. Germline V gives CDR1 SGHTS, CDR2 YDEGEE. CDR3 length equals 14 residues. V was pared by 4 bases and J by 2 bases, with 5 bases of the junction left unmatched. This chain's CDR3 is CASSPRLAPYEQYF. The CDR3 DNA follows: TGTGCCAGCAGCCCGCGACTAGCGCCCTACGAGCAGTACTTC.

The CDR3 DNA follows: TGTGCCAGCGATCGGAGAGAAGGGTTCGGGGAGCTGTTTTTT. Its protein product is CASDRREGFGELFF. The V and J genes are TRBV28 and TRBJ2-2; D is ambiguous. The CDR3 consists of 14 residues. CDR1 and CDR2 from the germline V gene are MDHEN and SYDVKM. V lost 8 bases, J lost 7 bases, and 17 bases lay in between.

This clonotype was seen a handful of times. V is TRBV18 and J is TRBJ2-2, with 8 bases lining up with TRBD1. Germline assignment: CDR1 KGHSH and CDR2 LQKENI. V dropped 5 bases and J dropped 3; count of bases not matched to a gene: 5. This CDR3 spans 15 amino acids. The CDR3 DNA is TGTGCCAGCTCAGCGACAGGGGTACACACCGGGGAGCTGTTTTTT. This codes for CASSATGVHTGELFF.

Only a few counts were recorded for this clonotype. The CDR3 bases are TGTGCCAGCAGCTTAACCCAAGGGACCTACGAGCAGTACTTC. Amino acids: CASSLTQGTYEQYF. The V and J genes are TRBV7-3 and TRBJ2-7; D is uncertain. The CDR3 extends over 14 amino acids. Trimming removed 0 bases from V and 2 bases from J, with 8 bases in between. Germline lookup yields CDR1 SGHTA and CDR2 FQGTGA. Full variable domain (remainder filled in from reference TRBV7-3 and TRBJ2-7): GAGVSQTPSNKVTEKGKYVELRCDPISGHTALYWYRQSLGQGPEFLIYFQGTGAADDSGLPNDRFFAVRPEGSVSTLKIQRTERGDSAVYLCASSLTQGTYEQYFGPGTRLTVT.

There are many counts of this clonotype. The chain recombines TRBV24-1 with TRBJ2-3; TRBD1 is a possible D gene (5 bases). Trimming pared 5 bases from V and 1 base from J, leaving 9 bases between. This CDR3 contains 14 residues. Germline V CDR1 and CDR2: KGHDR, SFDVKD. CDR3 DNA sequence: TGTGCCACCAGTGGGACACAGGGCACAGATACGCAGTATTTT. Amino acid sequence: CATSGTQGTDTQYF.

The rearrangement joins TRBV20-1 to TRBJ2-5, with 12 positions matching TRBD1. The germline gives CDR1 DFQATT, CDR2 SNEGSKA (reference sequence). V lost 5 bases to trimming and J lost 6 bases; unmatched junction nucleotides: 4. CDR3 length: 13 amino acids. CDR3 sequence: CSAAGQGAKTQYF. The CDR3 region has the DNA TGCAGTGCTGCGGGACAGGGGGCTAAGACCCAGTACTTC.

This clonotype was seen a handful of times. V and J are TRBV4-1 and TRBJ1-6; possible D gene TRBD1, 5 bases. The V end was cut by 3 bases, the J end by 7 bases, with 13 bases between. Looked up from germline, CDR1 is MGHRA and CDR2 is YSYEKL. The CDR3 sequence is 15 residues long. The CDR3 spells CASSQATGVNSPLHF. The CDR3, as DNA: TGCGCCAGCAGCCAGGCCACAGGTGTCAATTCACCCCTCCACTTT.

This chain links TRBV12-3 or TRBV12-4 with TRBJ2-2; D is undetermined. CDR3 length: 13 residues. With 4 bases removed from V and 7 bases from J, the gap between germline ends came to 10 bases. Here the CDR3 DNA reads TGTGCCAGCAGTTCTAGGGTAGGCGGGGAGCTGTTTTTT. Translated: CASSSRVGGELFF.

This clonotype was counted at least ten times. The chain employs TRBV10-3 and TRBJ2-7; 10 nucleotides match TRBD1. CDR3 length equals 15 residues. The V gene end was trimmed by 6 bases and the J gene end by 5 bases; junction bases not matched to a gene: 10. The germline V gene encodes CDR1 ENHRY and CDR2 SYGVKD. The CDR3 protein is CAIRYRQGAINEQYF. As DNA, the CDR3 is TGTGCCATCAGATATAGACAGGGGGCGATCAACGAGCAGTACTTC.

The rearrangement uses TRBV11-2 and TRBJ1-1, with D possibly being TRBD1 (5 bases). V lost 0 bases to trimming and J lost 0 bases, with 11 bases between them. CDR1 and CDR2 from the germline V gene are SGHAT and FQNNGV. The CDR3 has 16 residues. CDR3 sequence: CASSLDGLGLNTEAFF. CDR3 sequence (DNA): TGTGCCAGCAGCTTAGATGGGTTGGGGCTGAACACTGAAGCTTTCTTT.

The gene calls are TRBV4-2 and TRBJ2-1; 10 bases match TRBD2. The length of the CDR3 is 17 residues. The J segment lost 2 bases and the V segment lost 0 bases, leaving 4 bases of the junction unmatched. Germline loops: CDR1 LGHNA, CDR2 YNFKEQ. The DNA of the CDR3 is TGTGCCAGCAGCCAAGATTCAGCGGGAGGGGCCTACAATGAGCAGTTCTTC. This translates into CASSQDSAGGAYNEQFF.

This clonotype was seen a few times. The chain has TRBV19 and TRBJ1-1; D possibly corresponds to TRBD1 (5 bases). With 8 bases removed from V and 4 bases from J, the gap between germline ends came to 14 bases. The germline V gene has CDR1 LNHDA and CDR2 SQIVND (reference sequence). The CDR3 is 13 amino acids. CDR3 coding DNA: TGTGCCAGTCGGTCAGGGACGCTCACTGAAGCTTTCTTT. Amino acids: CASRSGTLTEAFF.

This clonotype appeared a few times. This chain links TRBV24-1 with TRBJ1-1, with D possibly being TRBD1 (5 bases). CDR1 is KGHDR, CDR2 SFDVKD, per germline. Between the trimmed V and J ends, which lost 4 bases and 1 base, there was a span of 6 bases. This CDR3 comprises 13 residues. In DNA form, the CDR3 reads TGTGCCACCAGTGAAGGGACGAACACTGAAGCTTTCTTT. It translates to CATSEGTNTEAFF.

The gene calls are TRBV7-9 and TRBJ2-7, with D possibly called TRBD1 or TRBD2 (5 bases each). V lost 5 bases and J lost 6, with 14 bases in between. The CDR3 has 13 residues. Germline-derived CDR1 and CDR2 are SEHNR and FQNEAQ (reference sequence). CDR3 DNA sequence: TGTGCCAGCAGCGCCGGGACCCCACGCGAGCAGTACTTC. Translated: CASSAGTPREQYF.

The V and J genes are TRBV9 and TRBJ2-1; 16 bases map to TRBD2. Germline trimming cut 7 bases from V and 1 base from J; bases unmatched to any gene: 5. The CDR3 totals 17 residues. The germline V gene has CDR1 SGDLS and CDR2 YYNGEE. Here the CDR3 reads CASGTSGGANSYNEQFF. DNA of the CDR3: TGTGCCAGCGGGACTAGCGGGGGGGCCAATTCCTACAATGAGCAGTTCTTC.

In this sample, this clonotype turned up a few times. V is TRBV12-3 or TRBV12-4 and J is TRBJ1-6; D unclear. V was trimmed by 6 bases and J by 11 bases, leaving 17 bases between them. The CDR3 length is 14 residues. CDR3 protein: CASSLRGPSPPLHF. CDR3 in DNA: TGTGCCAGCAGCCTACGAGGGCCGTCCCCACCCCTCCACTTT.

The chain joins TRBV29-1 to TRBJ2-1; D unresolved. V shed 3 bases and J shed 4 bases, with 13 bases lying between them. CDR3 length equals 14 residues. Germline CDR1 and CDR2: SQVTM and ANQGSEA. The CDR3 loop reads CSVEIGRNYNEQFF. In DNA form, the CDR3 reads TGCAGCGTTGAGATTGGACGGAATTACAATGAGCAGTTCTTC.